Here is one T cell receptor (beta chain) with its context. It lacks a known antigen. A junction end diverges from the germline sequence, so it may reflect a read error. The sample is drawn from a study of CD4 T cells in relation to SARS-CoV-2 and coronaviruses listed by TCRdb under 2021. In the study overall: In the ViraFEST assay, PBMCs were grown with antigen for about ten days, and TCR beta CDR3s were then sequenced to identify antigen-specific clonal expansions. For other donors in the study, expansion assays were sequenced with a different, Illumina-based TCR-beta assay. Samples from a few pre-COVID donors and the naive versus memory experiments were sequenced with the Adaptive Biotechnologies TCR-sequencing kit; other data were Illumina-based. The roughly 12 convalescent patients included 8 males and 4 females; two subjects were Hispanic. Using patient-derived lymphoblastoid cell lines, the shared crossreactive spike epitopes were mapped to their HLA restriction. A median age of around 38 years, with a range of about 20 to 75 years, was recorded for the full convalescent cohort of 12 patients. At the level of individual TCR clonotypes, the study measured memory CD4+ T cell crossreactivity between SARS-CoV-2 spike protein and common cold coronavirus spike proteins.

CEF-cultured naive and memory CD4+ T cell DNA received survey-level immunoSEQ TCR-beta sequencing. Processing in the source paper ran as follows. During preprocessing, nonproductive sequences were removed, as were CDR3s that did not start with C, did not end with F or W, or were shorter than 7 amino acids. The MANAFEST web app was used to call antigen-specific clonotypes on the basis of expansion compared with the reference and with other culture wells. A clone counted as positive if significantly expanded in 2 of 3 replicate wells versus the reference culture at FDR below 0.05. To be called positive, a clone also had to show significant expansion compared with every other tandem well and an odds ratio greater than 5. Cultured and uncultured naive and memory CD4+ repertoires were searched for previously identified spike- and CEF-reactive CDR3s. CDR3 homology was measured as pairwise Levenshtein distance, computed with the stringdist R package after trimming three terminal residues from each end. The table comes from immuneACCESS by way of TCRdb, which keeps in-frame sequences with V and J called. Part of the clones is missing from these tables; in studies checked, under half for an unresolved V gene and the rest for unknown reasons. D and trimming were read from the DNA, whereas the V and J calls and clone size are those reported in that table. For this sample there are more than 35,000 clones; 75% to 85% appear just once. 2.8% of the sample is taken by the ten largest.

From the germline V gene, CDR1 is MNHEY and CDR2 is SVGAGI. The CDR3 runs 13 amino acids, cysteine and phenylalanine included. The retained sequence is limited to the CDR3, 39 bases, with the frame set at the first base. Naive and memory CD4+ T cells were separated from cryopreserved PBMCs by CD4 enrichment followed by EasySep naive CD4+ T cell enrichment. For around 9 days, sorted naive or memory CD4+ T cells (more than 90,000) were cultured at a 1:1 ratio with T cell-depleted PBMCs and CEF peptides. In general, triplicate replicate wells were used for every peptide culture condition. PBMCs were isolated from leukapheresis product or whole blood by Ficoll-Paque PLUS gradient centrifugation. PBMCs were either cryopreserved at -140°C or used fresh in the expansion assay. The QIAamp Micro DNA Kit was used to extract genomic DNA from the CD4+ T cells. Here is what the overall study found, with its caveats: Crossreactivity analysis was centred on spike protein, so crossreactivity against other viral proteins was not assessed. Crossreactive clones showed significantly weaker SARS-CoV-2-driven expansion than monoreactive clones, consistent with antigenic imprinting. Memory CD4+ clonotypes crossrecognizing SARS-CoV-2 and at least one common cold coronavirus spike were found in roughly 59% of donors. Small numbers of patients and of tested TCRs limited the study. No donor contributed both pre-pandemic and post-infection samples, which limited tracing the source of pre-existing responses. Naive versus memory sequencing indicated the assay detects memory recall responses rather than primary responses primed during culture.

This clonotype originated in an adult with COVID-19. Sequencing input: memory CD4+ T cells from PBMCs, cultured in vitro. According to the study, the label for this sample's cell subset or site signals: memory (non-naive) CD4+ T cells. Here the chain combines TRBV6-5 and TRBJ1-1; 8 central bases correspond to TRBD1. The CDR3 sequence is CASKVPIGQGAIF. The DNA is TGTGCCAGCAAAGTCCCCATCGGGCAGGGGGCAATCTTT.